A single sample is the source of the 30 T cell receptor beta chains below, sequenced in a study of blood T cells in healthy people across ages. Primed by a sample-barcoded 5' primer and a J-beta primer mix, a second PCR proceeded for about 6 to 11 cycles. TCRdb called the 5' RACE reads again in MiXCR, with one record for every CDR3 protein. The data contain about 580,000 distinct CDR3 sequences, around 48% of them singletons. The sequencing sample was made of blood. The source of these receptors is a man older than 75 in good health.

This clonotype was seen at least ten times. CDR3 region: CASSVGRTAGSETQYF. The CDR3 DNA sequence: TGTGCCAGCAGCGTTGGAAGGACAGCAGGTTCGGAGACCCAGTACTTC. The J gene is TRBJ2-5, the V gene TRBV7-9; D might be TRBD1 (6 bases). From germline, CDR1 is SEHNR and CDR2 FQNEAQ (reference sequence). This CDR3 is built from 16 residues. V lost 5 bases and J lost 5, with 21 bases in between.

The genes are TRBV10-3 and TRBJ2-3, with TRBD1 as a possible D gene (5 bases). Germline lookup yields CDR1 ENHRY and CDR2 SYGVKD. There are 15 residues in the CDR3. V was clipped by 0 bases and J by 0 bases, with 7 bases between them. CDR3 DNA: TGTGCCATCAGTGAGTCGACAGCTAGCACAGATACGCAGTATTTT. Translation gives CAISESTASTDTQYF.

This clonotype was seen only a few times. This chain connects TRBV7-2 to TRBJ2-4; TRBD2 matches at 7 bases. Germline V lookup: CDR1 SGHTA, CDR2 FQGNSA. The CDR3 is 16 amino acids. Unmatched junction bases numbered 8, after V lost 2 bases and J lost 4 bases. CDR3 sequence (DNA): TGTGCCAGCAGCTTAAATATGGGGGGGTCAAAAAACATTCAGTACTTC. It yields the protein CASSLNMGGSKNIQYF.

CDR3 nucleotide sequence: TGCAGCGGGGGATCCCAGGATGAGCAGTTCTTC. Protein: CSGGSQDEQFF. The J gene is TRBJ2-1, the V gene TRBV29-1; D not resolved. Trimming left V 7 bases short and J 8 bases short, with 12 bases between. Germline CDR1 reads SQVTM; CDR2 reads ANQGSEA. The CDR3 has 11 residues.

Note on this clonotype: This may be a read error: a much more frequent sequence differs by one nucleotide. V gene TRBV6-5 combines with J gene TRBJ1-2, with D possibly being TRBD1 (5 bases). The CDR3 runs 14 residues. CDR1 and CDR2 from the germline V gene are MNHEY and SVGAGI. Trimming removed 5 bases at V and 7 bases at J, with 17 bases between. The CDR3 spells CASSQRDGAGGYTF. The CDR3 DNA sequence: TGTGCCAGCAGTCAACGGGACGGGGCGGGTGGCTACACCTTC.

The V call is TRBV29-1, the J call TRBJ2-5; maybe TRBD2 (6 bases). The V and J ends lost 3 bases and 1 base respectively, with 12 bases between them. CDR3 length: 14 residues. The germline V gene encodes CDR1 SQVTM and CDR2 ANQGSEA. The CDR3 spells CSVEGSGGQETQYF. In DNA form, the CDR3 reads TGCAGCGTTGAGGGTAGCGGCGGCCAAGAGACCCAGTACTTC.

The chain couples TRBV9 to TRBJ2-1; 9 nucleotides agree with TRBD2. The CDR3 covers 15 residues. Trimming at V came to 3 bases and at J to 4 bases, leaving 5 bases not matched to a gene. Germline V CDR1 and CDR2: SGDLS, YYNGEE. The CDR3 here is CASSDSGSSYNEQFF. CDR3 nucleotide sequence: TGTGCCAGCAGCGATAGCGGGAGTTCTTACAATGAGCAGTTCTTC.

The chain recombines TRBV3-1 with TRBJ2-7; D remains unclear. V was shortened by 3 bases and J by 7 bases, with 13 bases between the two germline ends. There are 13 residues in the CDR3. From germline, CDR1 is LGHDT and CDR2 YNNKEL (reference sequence). The chain's CDR3 is CASSQSLNNEQYF. The CDR3 region has the DNA TGTGCCAGCAGCCAGTCTCTAAACAATGAGCAGTACTTC.

V is TRBV12-3 or TRBV12-4 and J is TRBJ2-1, with TRBD2 identical over 9 bases. The CDR3 spans 14 residues. Trimming cost V 7 bases and J 5 bases; bases outside gene matches: 6. The CDR3 nucleotides are TGTGCCAGCAACGATAGCGGGGGCAACAATGAGCAGTTCTTC. Its translation is CASNDSGGNNEQFF.

The chain links TRBV7-9 to TRBJ1-5, with 11 bases aligning to TRBD1. V shed 4 bases and J 4 bases; nucleotides not matched to a gene: 3. Germline CDR1 and CDR2: SEHNR and FQNEAQ (reference sequence). CDR3 length: 15 amino acids. The CDR3 DNA reads TGTGCCAGCAGCTCCGGACAGGGGGCGAATCAGCCCCAGCATTTT. Its translation: CASSSGQGANQPQHF. Variable domain in full (rest from reference TRBV7-9 and TRBJ1-5): DTGVSQNPRHKITKRGQNVTFRCDPISEHNRLYWYRQTLGQGPEFLTYFQNEAQLEKSRLLSDRFSAERPKGSFSTLEIQRTEQGDSAMYLCASSSGQGANQPQHFGDGTRLSIL.

The genes are TRBV28 and TRBJ2-7; perhaps TRBD2 as D (5 bases). V shed 3 bases and J shed 7 bases, with 31 bases lying between them. The CDR3 runs to 19 residues. The germline V gene encodes CDR1 MDHEN and CDR2 SYDVKM. CDR3 sequence: CASSFPLTRGQATYNEQYF. The CDR3 coding sequence is TGTGCCAGCAGTTTCCCCTTGACTCGCGGGCAAGCCACCTACAATGAGCAGTACTTC.

This clonotype was counted only a few times. J is TRBJ2-1 and V is TRBV12-3 or TRBV12-4; D not resolved. The ends were cut back, 5 bases at V and 5 bases at J, with 7 bases in the middle. The CDR3 spans 12 residues. The CDR3 here is CASSPSNNEQFF. In nucleotides, the CDR3 is TGTGCCAGCAGTCCGTCGAACAATGAGCAGTTCTTC.

The rearrangement uses TRBV6-1 and TRBJ1-1; D remains ambiguous. There are 13 residues in the CDR3. Germline CDR1 reads MNHNS; CDR2 reads SASEGT. V gave up 6 bases and J gave up 2 bases, with 10 bases separating them. The CDR3 region has the DNA TGTGCCAGCAGGCGGACGGCAAACACTGAAGCTTTCTTT. Its translation is CASRRTANTEAFF.

This clonotype was seen more than once but under ten times. The V call is TRBV9, the J call TRBJ2-3, with 7 bases aligning to TRBD1. Germline V gene sequence: CDR1 SGDLS, CDR2 YYNGEE. The CDR3 runs 14 residues. The V segment lost 3 bases and the J segment 2 bases; nucleotides outside the gene matches: 3. For the CDR3, the DNA is TGTGCCAGCAGCGCCGGGACAGACACAGATACGCAGTATTTT. Its translation: CASSAGTDTDTQYF. Together with reference TRBV9 and TRBJ2-3, the CDR3 gives the full variable domain: DSGVTQTPKHLITATGQRVTLRCSPRSGDLSVYWYQQSLDQGLQFLIQYYNGEERAKGNILERFSAQQFPDLHSELNLSSLELGDSALYFCASSAGTDTDTQYFGPGTRLTVL.

This clonotype has just a few counts. This chain connects TRBV20-1 to TRBJ2-1; 8 bases match TRBD1. V lost 6 bases, J lost 7 bases, and 5 bases stayed unmatched. CDR3 size: 12 residues. Looked up from germline, CDR1 is DFQATT and CDR2 is SNEGSKA (reference sequence). The CDR3 nucleotides are TGCAGTGCACGACGACAGGGGAATGAGCAGTTCTTC. It is translated as CSARRQGNEQFF.

In its sample, this clonotype was seen many times. Since a much larger clone is just one base distant, this may be a read error. The rearrangement uses TRBV6-5 and TRBJ2-1; tentatively, D is TRBD2 (5 bases). The end of the DNA aligns better with TRBJ2-7, so the J call may be wrong. The CDR3 has 14 amino acids. Germline CDR1 reads MNHEY; CDR2 reads SVGAGI. The CDR3: CASTTPGSYNEQYF. The CDR3 DNA reads as TGTGCCAGCACCACGCCGGGGTCCTACAATGAGCAGTACTTC.

As for this clonotype: A single base separates this from a much larger clone, so it may be a read error. The V and J genes are TRBV10-3 and TRBJ2-4, with D possibly being TRBD1 (5 bases). The DNA end favors TRBJ2-7, so the J call may be wrong. This CDR3 comprises 11 residues. The germline gives CDR1 ENHRY, CDR2 SYGVKD. Here the CDR3 reads CATSRENEQYF. In nucleotides, the CDR3 is TGTGCCACCAGCAGGGAAAACGAGCAGTACTTC.

CDR3 coding DNA: TGTGCCAGCAGCCCGGAGGGTACAGCAACTAATGAAAAACTGTTTTTT. Translating gives CASSPEGTATNEKLFF. The chain employs TRBV14 and TRBJ1-4; no reliable D call. This CDR3 is 16 amino acids long. Germline V lookup: CDR1 SGHDN, CDR2 FVKESK. V was pared by 4 bases and J by 0 bases, with 12 bases between.

This chain uses TRBV11-2 with TRBJ2-7; D remains unclear. CDR1 is SGHAT, CDR2 FQNNGV, per germline. The CDR3 runs to 14 residues. V was clipped by 3 bases and J by 1 base, with 10 bases between them. The CDR3 region is CASSFSRPSYEQYF. Here the CDR3 DNA reads TGTGCCAGCAGCTTCTCACGGCCATCCTACGAGCAGTACTTC.

This chain joins TRBV20-1 and TRBJ2-1, with TRBD1 matching over 7 bases. With V trimmed by 4 bases and J by 6 bases, 0 bases remained unmatched. The CDR3 sequence is 11 residues long. The germline V gene encodes CDR1 DFQATT and CDR2 SNEGSKA (reference sequence). The CDR3 DNA reads as TGCAGTGCTACAGGGGGCAATGAGCAGTTCTTC. Protein sequence: CSATGGNEQFF.

This chain links TRBV20-1 with TRBJ2-5; tentative D call: TRBD1 (5 bases). CDR1 is DFQATT, CDR2 SNEGSKA, per germline (reference sequence). The V and J ends lost 3 bases and 4 bases respectively, with 12 bases between them. This CDR3 is built from 13 residues. The CDR3 spells CSASAGLGETQYF. The CDR3 DNA is TGCAGTGCTAGTGCAGGGTTGGGAGAGACCCAGTACTTC.

The CDR3 DNA follows: TGTGCCAGCAGCGGACAGGGAGGGGGAAACACCATATATTTT. Encoded protein: CASSGQGGGNTIYF. This sequence joins TRBV12-3 or TRBV12-4 and TRBJ1-3; 8 bases are a match to TRBD1. CDR3 length: 14 amino acids. Unmatched junction bases numbered 5, after V lost 6 bases and J lost 4 bases.

The chain carries TRBV6-2 or TRBV6-3 and TRBJ2-7; tentative D call: TRBD1 (6 bases). Germline V lookup: CDR1 MNHEY, CDR2 SVGEGT. CDR3 size: 15 residues. V gave up 3 bases and J gave up 3 bases, with 15 bases separating them. The chain's CDR3 is CASSYSGTMDYEQYF. In nucleotides, the CDR3 is TGTGCCAGCAGTTATTCCGGGACAATGGACTACGAGCAGTACTTC.

There are a few counts of this clonotype. The chain uses TRBV20-1 and TRBJ2-3; TRBD2 agrees at 8 bases. Germline V gene data show CDR1 as DFQATT and CDR2 as SNEGSKA (reference sequence). After removal of 0 bases from V and 3 bases from J, the junction contained 5 bases not matched to a gene. The CDR3 is 15 amino acids. CDR3 sequence reads: CSARDLLAGTDTQYF. CDR3 nucleotides: TGCAGTGCTAGAGATCTCTTAGCGGGGACAGATACGCAGTATTTT.

This chain uses TRBV7-3 with TRBJ2-5; 7 bases line up with TRBD2. This CDR3 has 16 residues. Unmatched junction bases numbered 4, after V lost 0 bases and J lost 0 bases. Germline V lookup: CDR1 SGHTA, CDR2 FQGTGA. For the CDR3, the DNA is TGTGCCAGCAGCTTAACGGGCACTAGCGACCAAGAGACCCAGTACTTC. It codes for CASSLTGTSDQETQYF.

Here the CDR3 DNA reads TGTGCCAGCAGCTACGCGGGACTAGCGGGGGGTTGGTTCTTC. Translation: CASSYAGLAGGWFF. This sequence joins TRBV6-2 or TRBV6-3 and TRBJ2-1, with 15 nucleotides matching TRBD2. The CDR3 contains 14 residues. Germline trimming cut 6 bases from V and 15 bases from J; bases unmatched to any gene: 9. Germline lookup yields CDR1 MNHEY and CDR2 SVGEGT.

About this clonotype itself: It may be a read error: a sequence one base away is much more abundant. The chain joins TRBV6-5 to TRBJ1-5, with 7 bases fitting TRBD1. Trimming at V came to 6 bases and at J to 2 bases, leaving 7 bases not matched to a gene. This CDR3 contains 15 residues. The germline CDR1 and CDR2 sequences are MNHEY and SVGAGI. CDR3 DNA: TGTGCCAGCAGAACCGGGACAGAAGGCAATCAGCCCCAGCATTTT. Its protein is CASRTGTEGNQPQHF.

This clonotype was recorded a few times. The chain is built from TRBV4-1 and TRBJ1-4; D ambiguous. Trimming pared 4 bases from V and 4 bases from J, leaving 13 bases between. In germline, CDR1 is MGHRA, CDR2 YSYEKL. The CDR3 sequence is 15 residues long. CDR3 sequence: CASSRPGPLNEKLFF. CDR3 nucleotide sequence: TGCGCCAGCAGCCGGCCGGGTCCCCTTAATGAAAAACTGTTTTTT.

The V and J genes are TRBV5-1 and TRBJ1-4; D gene ambiguous. Germline V gives CDR1 SGHRS, CDR2 YFSETQ. Trimming pared 4 bases from V and 7 bases from J, leaving 11 bases between. The CDR3 is 13 amino acids. The CDR3 region is CASSPGLAEKLFF. The DNA for the CDR3 is TGCGCCAGCAGCCCCGGGCTGGCTGAAAAACTGTTTTTT.

The chain carries TRBV5-4 and TRBJ2-7; the match to TRBD1 covers 7 bases. The CDR3 contains 15 residues. V was clipped by 0 bases and J by 1 base; unmatched bases: 4. Germline CDR1 reads SGHNT; CDR2 reads YYREEE (reference sequence). CDR3 region: CASSLGDSESYEQYF. Here the CDR3 DNA reads TGTGCCAGCAGCTTGGGGGACAGCGAGTCCTACGAGCAGTACTTC.